This record looks at one TCR beta chain sequence and its context. Its antigen is as yet unknown. This sample's time point: peripheral blood 6 weeks after treatment start. Patients presented with locally advanced or metastatic urothelial carcinoma. The sample originates from a study of PD-L1 blockade in urothelial cancer. About the research overall: As for prior chemotherapy regimens, patients had received 0 to 3. Blood-derived samples held a median around 140,000 T cells.

The V end was cut by 2 bases, the J end by 4 bases, with 12 bases between. Germline V gene sequence: CDR1 MNHNY, CDR2 SVGAGI (reference sequence). The CDR3 length is 14 residues. The repertoire was sequenced with immunoSEQ multiplex PCR; TCRdb's copy has only in-frame clones and lacks some. The table records about 130,000 clones, roughly 83% of them present only once. Study-wide results and caveats: Below-median pretreatment blood TCR clonality was a predictor of better survival.

The chain employs TRBV6-6 and TRBJ2-7, with D uncertain. The receptor was isolated from a man aged 50 to 59 with urothelial cancer. Specimen: PBMCs, collected around atezolizumab (anti-PD-L1) treatment. CDR3 sequence: CASSYDTQSYEQYF. The CDR3 DNA reads TGTGCCAGCAGTTACGACACACAATCATACGAGCAGTACTTC.